The entry below describes one T cell receptor beta chain. Its antigen is unidentified. From germline, CDR1 is SGHRS and CDR2 YFSETQ. The CDR3 has 12 residues. Between the trimmed V and J ends, which lost 0 bases and 6 bases, there was a span of 7 bases. Time point meaning: 2015-2016 season, 7 days after influenza vaccination. Before and after seasonal inactivated influenza vaccination, adults gave blood for sorting CD4 subsets for sequencing. Survey level resolution was used for TCRB sequencing. Assay: immunoSEQ multiplex PCR; the TCRdb copy retains only in-frame clones and omits some. The top ten hold 0.5% to 0.55% of the sample, which has about 6,600 clones, around 80% seen once. The data belong to a study of follicular helper T cells after annual influenza vaccination. Study observations and caveats: For non-cTfh compartments, undersampling could not be ruled out.

The specimen was CXCR5- memory CD4+ T cells sorted from blood, collected 7 days after influenza vaccination. The chain has TRBV5-1 and TRBJ2-7; D gene uncertain. This TCR was sampled from an adult who received the influenza vaccine. The CDR3: CASSLVWGEQYF. DNA of the CDR3: TGCGCCAGCAGCTTGGTTTGGGGCGAGCAGTACTTC.